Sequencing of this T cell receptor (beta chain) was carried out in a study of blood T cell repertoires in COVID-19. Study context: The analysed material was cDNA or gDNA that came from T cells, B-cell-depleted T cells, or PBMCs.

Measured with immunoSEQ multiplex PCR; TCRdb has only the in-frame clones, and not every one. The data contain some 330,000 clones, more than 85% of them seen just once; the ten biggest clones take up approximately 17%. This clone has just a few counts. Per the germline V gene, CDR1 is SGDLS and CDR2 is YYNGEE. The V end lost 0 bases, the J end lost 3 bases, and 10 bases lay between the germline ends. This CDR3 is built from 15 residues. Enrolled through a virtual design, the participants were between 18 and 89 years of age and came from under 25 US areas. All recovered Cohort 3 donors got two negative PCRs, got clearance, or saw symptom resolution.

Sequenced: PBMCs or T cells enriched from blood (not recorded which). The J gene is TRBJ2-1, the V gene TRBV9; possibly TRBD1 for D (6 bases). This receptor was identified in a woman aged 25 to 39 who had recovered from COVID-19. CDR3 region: CASSVEGHGYNEQFF. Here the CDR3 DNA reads TGTGCCAGCAGCGTAGAGGGACACGGCTACAATGAGCAGTTCTTC.